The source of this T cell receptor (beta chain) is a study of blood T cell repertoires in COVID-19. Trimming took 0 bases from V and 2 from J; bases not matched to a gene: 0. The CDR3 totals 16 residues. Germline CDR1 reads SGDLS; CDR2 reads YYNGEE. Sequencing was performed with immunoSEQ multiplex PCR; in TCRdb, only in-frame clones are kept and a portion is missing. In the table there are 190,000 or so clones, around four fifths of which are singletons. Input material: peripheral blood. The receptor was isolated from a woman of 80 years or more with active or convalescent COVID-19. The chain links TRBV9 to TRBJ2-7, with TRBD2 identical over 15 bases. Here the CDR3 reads CASSVGTSGGAYEQYF. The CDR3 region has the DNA TGTGCCAGCAGCGTAGGGACTAGCGGGGGGGCCTACGAGCAGTACTTC.